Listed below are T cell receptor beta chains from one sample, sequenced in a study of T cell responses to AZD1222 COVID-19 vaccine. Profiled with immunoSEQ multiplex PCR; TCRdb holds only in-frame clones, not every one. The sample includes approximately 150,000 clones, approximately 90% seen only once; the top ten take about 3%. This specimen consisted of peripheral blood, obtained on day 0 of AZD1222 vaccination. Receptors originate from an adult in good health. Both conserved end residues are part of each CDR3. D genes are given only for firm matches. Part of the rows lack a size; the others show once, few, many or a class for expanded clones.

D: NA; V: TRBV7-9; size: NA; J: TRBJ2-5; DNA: TGTGCCAGCAGCTTGGAAGGGGGAGCCCAGTACTTC; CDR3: CASSLEGGAQYF
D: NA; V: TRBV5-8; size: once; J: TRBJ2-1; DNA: TGTGCCAGCAGCTTGGAGGGTTACGGGGGCCGGCTCAATGAGCAGTTCTTC; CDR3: CASSLEGYGGRLNEQFF
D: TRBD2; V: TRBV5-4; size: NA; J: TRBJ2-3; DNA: TGTGCCAGCAGCCCGGGAGGAAGGGCCTATAGCACAGATACGCAGTATTTT; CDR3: CASSPGGRAYSTDTQYF
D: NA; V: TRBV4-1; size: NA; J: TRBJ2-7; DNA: TGCGCCAGCAGCCAAGGGGATGTCTACGAGCAGTACTTC; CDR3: CASSQGDVYEQYF
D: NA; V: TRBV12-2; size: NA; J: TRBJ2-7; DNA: NA; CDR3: CASRGVGQGIKSYEQYF
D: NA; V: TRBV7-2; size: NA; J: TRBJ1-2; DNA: TGTGCCAGCAGCTTCTTACAGGGCCACTATGGCTACACCTTC; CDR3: CASSFLQGHYGYTF
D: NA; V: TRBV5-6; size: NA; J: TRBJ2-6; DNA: TGTGCCAGCAGCTTGGATTCGTTCGGGGCCAACGTCCTGACTTTC; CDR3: CASSLDSFGANVLTF
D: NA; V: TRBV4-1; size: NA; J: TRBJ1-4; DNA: TGCGCCAGCAGCCCCTCTGGGAGGGAACCTAGGGAACTGTTTTTT; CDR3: CASSPSGREPRELFF
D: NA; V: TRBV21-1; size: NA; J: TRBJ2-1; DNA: TGTGCCAGCAGCTCATCCCGGCGAGTCGATTCGAGCTCCTACAATGAGCAGTTCTTC; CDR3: CASSSSRRVDSSSYNEQFF
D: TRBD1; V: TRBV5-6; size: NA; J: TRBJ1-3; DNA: TGTGCCAGCAGTTACCTAGGACAGGCTGGAAACACCATATATTTT; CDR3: CASSYLGQAGNTIYF
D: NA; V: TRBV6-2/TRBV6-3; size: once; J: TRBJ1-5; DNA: TGTGCCAGCAGTTTTTCTGACAGCGGGACCCAGCATTTT; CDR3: CASSFSDSGTQHF
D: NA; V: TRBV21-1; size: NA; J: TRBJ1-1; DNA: TGTGCCAGCAGCAAAGCGGCAGGGGAAGATTTCACTGAAGCTTTCTTT; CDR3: CASSKAAGEDFTEAFF
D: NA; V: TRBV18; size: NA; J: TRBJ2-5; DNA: TGTGCCAGCGCCGGGGGTCCGGGGGAGACCCAGTACTTC; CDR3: CASAGGPGETQYF
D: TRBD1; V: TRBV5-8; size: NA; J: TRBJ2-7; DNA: TGTGCCAGCAGCTGGGGGGGACAGGGGCACTCCTACGAGCAGTACTTC; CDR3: CASSWGGQGHSYEQYF
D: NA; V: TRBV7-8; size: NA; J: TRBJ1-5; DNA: TGTGCCAGCTCGGGATTATCCAGCAATCAGCCCCAGCATTTT; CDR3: CASSGLSSNQPQHF
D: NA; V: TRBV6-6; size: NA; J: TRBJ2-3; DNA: TGTGCCAGCAGTTACTTGCGGGACCCTAGCACAGATACGCAGTATTTT; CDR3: CASSYLRDPSTDTQYF
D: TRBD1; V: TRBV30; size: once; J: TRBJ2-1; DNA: TGTGCCTGGAGTGCGGGACAGGAATACAATGAGCAGTTCTTC; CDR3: CAWSAGQEYNEQFF
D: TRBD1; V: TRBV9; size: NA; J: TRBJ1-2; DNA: TGTGCCAGCAGCGCGGACAGGGAGAACTATGGCTACACCTTC; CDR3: CASSADRENYGYTF
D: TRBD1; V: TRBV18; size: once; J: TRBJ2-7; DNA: TGTGCCAGCTCACTAGGACAGGGGTACGAGCAGTACTTC; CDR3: CASSLGQGYEQYF
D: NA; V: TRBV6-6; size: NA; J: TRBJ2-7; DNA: TGTGCCAGCAGGGGAGGACAGATGAGCTCCTACGAGCAGTACTTC; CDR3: CASRGGQMSSYEQYF
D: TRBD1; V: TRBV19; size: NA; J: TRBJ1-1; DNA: TGTGCCAGTAGTACCGGGACAGGACGGACTGAAGCTTTCTTT; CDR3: CASSTGTGRTEAFF
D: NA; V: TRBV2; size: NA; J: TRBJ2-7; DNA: TGTGCCAGCCGGGACAACGAGCAGTACTTC; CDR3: CASRDNEQYF
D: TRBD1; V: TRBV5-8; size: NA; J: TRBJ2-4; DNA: TGTGCCAGCAGCTCCTACCGGGACAGGGCCAAAAACATTCAGTACTTC; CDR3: CASSSYRDRAKNIQYF
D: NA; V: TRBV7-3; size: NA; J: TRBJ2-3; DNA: TGTGCCAGCAGCCCGAGCAGATCTAGCACAGATACGCAGTATTTT; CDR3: CASSPSRSSTDTQYF
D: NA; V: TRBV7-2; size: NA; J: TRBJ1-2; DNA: TGTGCCAGCAGCTTAGCCCCGGGGATCTGGGGCTACACCTTC; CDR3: CASSLAPGIWGYTF
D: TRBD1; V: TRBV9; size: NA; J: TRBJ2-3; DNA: TGTGCCAGCAGCGTAGGGACAGGGGAAATTACAGATACGCAGTATTTT; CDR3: CASSVGTGEITDTQYF
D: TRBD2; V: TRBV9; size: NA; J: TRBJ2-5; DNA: TGTGCCAGCAGCGTATCCCCAGCGGGGGGGAGGGAGACCCAGTACTTC; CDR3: CASSVSPAGGRETQYF
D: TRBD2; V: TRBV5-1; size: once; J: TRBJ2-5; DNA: TGCGCCAGCACCCTAGCGGGAGAAGAGACCCAGTACTTC; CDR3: CASTLAGEETQYF
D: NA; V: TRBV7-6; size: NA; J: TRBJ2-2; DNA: TGTGCCAGCAGCCCAGGACTGGGCCCTGGCACCGGGGAGCTGTTTTTT; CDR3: CASSPGLGPGTGELFF
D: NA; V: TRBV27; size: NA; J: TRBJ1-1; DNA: TGTGCCAGCAGTTTATCGCGTGGCACTGAAGCTTTCTTT; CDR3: CASSLSRGTEAFF
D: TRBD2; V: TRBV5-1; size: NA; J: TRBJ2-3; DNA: TGCGCCAGCAGCTTGGAGGGGACTAGCCCCCGCACAGATACGCAGTATTTT; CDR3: CASSLEGTSPRTDTQYF
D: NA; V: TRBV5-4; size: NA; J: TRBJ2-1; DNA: TGTGCCAGCAGCGCCTCTGAGGGGGGCTGGGAGCAGTTCTTC; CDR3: CASSASEGGWEQFF
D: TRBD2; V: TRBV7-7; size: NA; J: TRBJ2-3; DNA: TGTGCCAGCAGCCCCAGACTAGCGGGGGGGCCAGATACGCAGTATTTT; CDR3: CASSPRLAGGPDTQYF
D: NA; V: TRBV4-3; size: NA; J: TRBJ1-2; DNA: TGCGCCAGCAGCCAAGATTCCCAGGGCTTGTTCTATGGCTACACCTTC; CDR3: CASSQDSQGLFYGYTF
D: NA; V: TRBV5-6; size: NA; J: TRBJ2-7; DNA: TGTGCCAGCAGCTTGGGGGGAGGCGGCCTCTACGAGCAGTACTTC; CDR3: CASSLGGGGLYEQYF
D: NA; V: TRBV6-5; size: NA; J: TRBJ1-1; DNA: TGTGCCAGCAGTTCCCAAAGTGAGCTGAACACTGAAGCTTTCTTT; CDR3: CASSSQSELNTEAFF
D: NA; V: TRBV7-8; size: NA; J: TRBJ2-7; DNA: TGTGCCAGCAGCCCGAGGCAGGGAGTCAACGAGCAGTACTTC; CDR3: CASSPRQGVNEQYF
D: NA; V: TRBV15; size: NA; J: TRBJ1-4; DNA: TGTGCCACCAGCAGAGATCCCAGGTCCTATGAAAAACTGTTTTTT; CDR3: CATSRDPRSYEKLFF
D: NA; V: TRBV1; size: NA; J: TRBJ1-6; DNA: TGCACCAGCAGCCAAGAGGTTCACAGGGACTCACCCCTCCACTTT; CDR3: CTSSQEVHRDSPLHF
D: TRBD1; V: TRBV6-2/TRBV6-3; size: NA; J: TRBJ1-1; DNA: TGTGCCAGCAGTTATCCCATGACAGGGACTGAAGCTTTCTTT; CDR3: CASSYPMTGTEAFF
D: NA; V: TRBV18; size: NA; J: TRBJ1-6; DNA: TGTGCCAGCTCACCGGGCAGGGGCAATTCACCCCTCCACTTT; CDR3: CASSPGRGNSPLHF
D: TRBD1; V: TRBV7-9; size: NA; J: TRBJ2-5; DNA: TGTGCCAGCAGCCCAAGGACAGGGGGCCAAGAGACCCAGTACTTC; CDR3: CASSPRTGGQETQYF
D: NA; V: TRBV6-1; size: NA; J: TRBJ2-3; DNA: TGTGCCAGCAGTGAAGGCCCGGTAGGCCCTAGCACAGATACGCAGTATTTT; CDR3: CASSEGPVGPSTDTQYF
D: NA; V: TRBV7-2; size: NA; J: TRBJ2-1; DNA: TGTGCCAGCAGCTTGGGCCTAGGTAGTGGCAATGAGCAGTTCTTC; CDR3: CASSLGLGSGNEQFF
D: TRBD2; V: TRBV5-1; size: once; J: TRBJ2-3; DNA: TGCGCCAGCAGCAAGGGACTAGCGGGTACAGATACGCAGTATTTT; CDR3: CASSKGLAGTDTQYF
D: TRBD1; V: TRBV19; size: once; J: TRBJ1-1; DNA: TGTGCCAGTAGTATGGCCAGGGGGACTGAAGCTTTCTTT; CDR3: CASSMARGTEAFF
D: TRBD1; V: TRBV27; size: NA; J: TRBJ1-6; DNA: TGTGCCAGCAGTCACGACAGGGCCTCCTATAATTCACCCCTCCACTTT; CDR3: CASSHDRASYNSPLHF
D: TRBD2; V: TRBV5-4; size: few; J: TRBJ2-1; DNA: TGTGCCAGCAGCTTGGAGTCTAGCGGGGGGGAAAATGAGCAGTTCTTC; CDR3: CASSLESSGGENEQFF
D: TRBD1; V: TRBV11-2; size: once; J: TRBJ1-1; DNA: TGTGCCAGCAGCTTAAGGGTGAGGGGGCCCGACACTGAAGCTTTCTTT; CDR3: CASSLRVRGPDTEAFF
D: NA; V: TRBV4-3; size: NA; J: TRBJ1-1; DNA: TGCGCCAGCAGCCAAGATCTCAGCATGGACACTGAAGCTTTCTTT; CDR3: CASSQDLSMDTEAFF
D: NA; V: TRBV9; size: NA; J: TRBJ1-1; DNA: TGTGCCAGCAGCGTAGGATTGGGCTCTGAAGCTTTCTTT; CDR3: CASSVGLGSEAFF
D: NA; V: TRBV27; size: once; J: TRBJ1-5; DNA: TGTGCCAGCAGGGAACTTCAGGGGCCCAATCAGCCCCAGCATTTT; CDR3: CASRELQGPNQPQHF